A selection of T cell receptor beta chains follows, all from one sample in a study of cytomegalovirus exposure and HLA in healthy donors. Clones were read by immunoSEQ multiplex PCR, and TCRdb kept only the in-frame ones, dropping some. In total, the table holds 100,000 to 150,000 clones. Material for sequencing was PBMCs. The origin of the receptors is a man aged 40-49 years in good health and CMV-seronegative. Each CDR3 is given with its conserved first and last residue. Each record gives: J gene, V gene, D gene, CDR3 protein, CDR3 DNA. The D gene is left open where the match is weak.

j_call: TRBJ1-1; v_call: TRBV11-2; d_call: TRBD1; cdr3_aa: CASSLGRTGDEAFF; cdr3_nt: TGTGCCAGCAGCTTAGGGAGGACAGGGGATGAAGCTTTCTTT
j_call: TRBJ2-7; v_call: TRBV7-2; d_call: TRBD2; cdr3_aa: CASSLVRENNEQYF; cdr3_nt: TGTGCCAGCAGCTTAGTGCGGGAGAATAACGAGCAGTACTTC
j_call: TRBJ1-5; v_call: TRBV6-6; d_call: .; cdr3_aa: CASSHHQISNQPQHF; cdr3_nt: TGTGCCAGCAGTCACCACCAGATTAGCAATCAGCCCCAGCATTTT
j_call: TRBJ2-1; v_call: TRBV7-9; d_call: TRBD2; cdr3_aa: CASTRLGGGSYNEQFF; cdr3_nt: TGTGCCAGCACTCGTTTGGGGGGGGGCTCCTACAATGAGCAGTTCTTC
j_call: TRBJ1-2; v_call: TRBV6-4; d_call: TRBD1; cdr3_aa: CASSDVGQGVNGYTF; cdr3_nt: TGTGCCAGCAGTGACGTTGGACAGGGGGTAAATGGCTACACCTTC
j_call: TRBJ2-2; v_call: TRBV2; d_call: .; cdr3_aa: CASGPGSWVGTGELFF; cdr3_nt: TGTGCCAGCGGCCCAGGGTCTTGGGTTGGCACCGGGGAGCTGTTTTTT
j_call: TRBJ2-7; v_call: TRBV10-3; d_call: TRBD2; cdr3_aa: CAINDPGLGYEQYF; cdr3_nt: TGTGCCATCAATGATCCGGGACTAGGTTACGAGCAGTACTTC
j_call: TRBJ2-6; v_call: TRBV30; d_call: .; cdr3_aa: CAWSVPLTGTISGANVLTF; cdr3_nt: TGTGCCTGGAGTGTACCCTTAACCGGGACAATCTCTGGGGCCAACGTCCTGACTTTC
j_call: TRBJ2-1; v_call: TRBV5-4; d_call: TRBD2; cdr3_aa: CASSLGGGGGDSYNEQFF; cdr3_nt: TGTGCCAGCAGCTTGGGGGGGGGAGGTGGGGACTCCTACAATGAGCAGTTCTTC
j_call: TRBJ2-3; v_call: TRBV19; d_call: .; cdr3_aa: CASRQPGQASTDTQYF; cdr3_nt: TGTGCCAGTAGACAACCGGGACAAGCTAGCACAGATACGCAGTATTTT
j_call: TRBJ2-7; v_call: TRBV27; d_call: TRBD2; cdr3_aa: CASSLKSGTSSYEQYF; cdr3_nt: TGTGCCAGCAGTTTAAAAAGCGGGACGAGCTCCTACGAGCAGTACTTC
j_call: TRBJ2-1; v_call: TRBV4-2; d_call: TRBD2; cdr3_aa: CASSQEYYGSGVEQFF; cdr3_nt: TGTGCCAGCAGCCAAGAATACTACGGTAGCGGGGTTGAGCAGTTCTTC
j_call: TRBJ1-4; v_call: TRBV19; d_call: .; cdr3_aa: CASSYTGTGVNEKLFF; cdr3_nt: TGTGCCAGTAGCTACACTGGGACTGGGGTTAATGAAAAACTGTTTTTT
j_call: TRBJ2-1; v_call: TRBV5-6; d_call: TRBD1; cdr3_aa: CASSLNPGQGNNEQFF; cdr3_nt: TGTGCCAGCAGCTTGAACCCGGGACAGGGCAACAATGAGCAGTTCTTC
j_call: TRBJ1-1; v_call: TRBV28; d_call: .; cdr3_aa: CASSYRVYPEAFF; cdr3_nt: TGTGCCAGCAGCTACAGGGTTTATCCTGAAGCTTTCTTT
j_call: TRBJ1-2; v_call: TRBV30; d_call: .; cdr3_aa: CAWSVLGAYGYTF; cdr3_nt: TGTGCCTGGAGTGTACTAGGAGCCTATGGCTACACCTTC
j_call: TRBJ2-6; v_call: TRBV5-6; d_call: .; cdr3_aa: CASSYWWGVMPGANVLTF; cdr3_nt: TGTGCCAGCAGCTACTGGTGGGGGGTGATGCCTGGGGCCAACGTCCTGACTTTC
j_call: TRBJ2-3; v_call: TRBV11-2; d_call: TRBD2; cdr3_aa: CASSLGLGSTDTQYF; cdr3_nt: TGTGCCAGCAGCTTGGGACTAGGCAGCACAGATACGCAGTATTTT
j_call: TRBJ1-1; v_call: TRBV6-5; d_call: .; cdr3_aa: CASSYSRIATEAFF; cdr3_nt: TGTGCCAGCAGTTACAGCCGCATCGCCACTGAAGCTTTCTTT
j_call: TRBJ1-1; v_call: TRBV11-2; d_call: .; cdr3_aa: CASSLALEMNTEAFF; cdr3_nt: TGTGCCAGCAGCTTAGCGCTAGAAATGAACACTGAAGCTTTCTTT
j_call: TRBJ2-5; v_call: TRBV5-6; d_call: TRBD1; cdr3_aa: CASYVTGEVEETQYF; cdr3_nt: TGTGCCAGCTACGTGACAGGGGAAGTAGAGGAGACCCAGTACTTC
j_call: TRBJ2-5; v_call: TRBV2; d_call: .; cdr3_aa: CASSEDNRSETQYF; cdr3_nt: TGTGCCAGCAGTGAGGATAACAGGTCGGAGACCCAGTACTTC
j_call: TRBJ2-5; v_call: TRBV29-1; d_call: TRBD1; cdr3_aa: CSVDRTGRAETQYF; cdr3_nt: TGCAGCGTTGATCGGACAGGGCGGGCGGAGACCCAGTACTTC
j_call: TRBJ1-5; v_call: TRBV6-6; d_call: .; cdr3_aa: CASSQDGGYSNQPQHF; cdr3_nt: TGTGCCAGCAGTCAGGACGGGGGATATAGCAATCAGCCCCAGCATTTT
j_call: TRBJ2-5; v_call: TRBV14; d_call: .; cdr3_aa: CASSPRGRFSTGWQETQYF; cdr3_nt: TGTGCCAGCAGCCCCCGGGGGAGGTTTTCGACAGGGTGGCAAGAGACCCAGTACTTC
j_call: TRBJ2-7; v_call: TRBV9; d_call: TRBD2; cdr3_aa: CASSVGTSGGGSYEQYF; cdr3_nt: TGTGCCAGCAGCGTAGGGACTAGCGGAGGGGGAAGTTACGAGCAGTACTTC
j_call: TRBJ2-1; v_call: TRBV7-2; d_call: TRBD2; cdr3_aa: CASPPAGLAGDGPGEQFF; cdr3_nt: TGTGCCAGCCCTCCCGCTGGACTAGCGGGAGATGGGCCCGGTGAGCAGTTCTTC
j_call: TRBJ1-5; v_call: TRBV6-1; d_call: .; cdr3_aa: CASSDPRGRGGQPQHF; cdr3_nt: TGTGCCAGCAGTGACCCCCGAGGGAGAGGGGGTCAGCCCCAGCATTTT
j_call: TRBJ1-5; v_call: TRBV7-2; d_call: .; cdr3_aa: CASSPWGGGGINQPQHF; cdr3_nt: TGTGCCAGCAGCCCGTGGGGGGGCGGGGGTATCAATCAGCCCCAGCATTTT
j_call: TRBJ1-2; v_call: TRBV5-8; d_call: .; cdr3_aa: CATGTGQNYGYTF; cdr3_nt: TGTGCCACCGGAACTGGACAGAACTATGGCTACACCTTC
j_call: TRBJ1-1; v_call: TRBV10-3; d_call: TRBD1; cdr3_aa: CAIRKPGQMNTEAFF; cdr3_nt: TGTGCCATCAGGAAACCGGGACAGATGAACACTGAAGCTTTCTTT
j_call: TRBJ2-7; v_call: TRBV13; d_call: TRBD2; cdr3_aa: CASSLKAGGAEQYF; cdr3_nt: TGTGCCAGCAGCTTAAAAGCGGGAGGCGCCGAGCAGTACTTC
j_call: TRBJ2-1; v_call: TRBV10-3; d_call: .; cdr3_aa: CAISESPTAYNEQFF; cdr3_nt: TGTGCCATCAGTGAGTCGCCGACAGCTTACAATGAGCAGTTCTTC
j_call: TRBJ2-1; v_call: TRBV5-1; d_call: .; cdr3_aa: CASSLPKNPGERDSFLEQFF; cdr3_nt: TGCGCCAGCAGCTTGCCGAAAAATCCTGGGGAACGGGATTCCTTCTTGGAGCAGTTCTTC
j_call: TRBJ1-5; v_call: TRBV7-8; d_call: .; cdr3_aa: CASSLDRWGGQPQHF; cdr3_nt: TGTGCCAGCAGCTTAGACAGGTGGGGAGGGCAGCCCCAGCATTTT
j_call: TRBJ2-7; v_call: TRBV6-6; d_call: .; cdr3_aa: CARLRTYEQYF; cdr3_nt: TGTGCCAGGCTAAGAACCTACGAGCAGTACTTC
j_call: TRBJ1-2; v_call: TRBV2; d_call: .; cdr3_aa: CASSEEVDYGYTF; cdr3_nt: TGTGCCAGCAGTGAGGAGGTCGACTATGGCTACACCTTC
j_call: TRBJ1-1; v_call: TRBV28; d_call: .; cdr3_aa: CASSLENQAFF; cdr3_nt: TGTGCCAGCAGTTTGGAGAATCAAGCTTTCTTT
j_call: TRBJ2-1; v_call: TRBV7-9; d_call: TRBD1; cdr3_aa: CASSDTTGGSYNEQFF; cdr3_nt: TGTGCCAGCAGCGATACGACAGGGGGGTCCTACAATGAGCAGTTCTTC
j_call: TRBJ1-1; v_call: TRBV6-4; d_call: TRBD1; cdr3_aa: CASSVSTGANTEAFF; cdr3_nt: TGTGCCAGCAGTGTCTCGACAGGGGCGAACACTGAAGCTTTCTTT
j_call: TRBJ2-7; v_call: TRBV5-4; d_call: TRBD2; cdr3_aa: CASSSGLAGGYYEQYF; cdr3_nt: TGTGCCAGCAGCTCAGGACTAGCGGGCGGCTACTACGAGCAGTACTTC
j_call: TRBJ2-2; v_call: TRBV7-9; d_call: TRBD2; cdr3_aa: CASRREGGGELFF; cdr3_nt: TGTGCCAGCCGGCGGGAGGGCGGCGGGGAGCTGTTTTTT
j_call: TRBJ2-5; v_call: TRBV23-1; d_call: TRBD2; cdr3_aa: CASSQSILAGDVGWETQYF; cdr3_nt: TGCGCCAGCAGTCAATCCATACTAGCGGGAGATGTGGGGTGGGAGACCCAGTACTTC
j_call: TRBJ2-7; v_call: TRBV30; d_call: TRBD2; cdr3_aa: CAWRGAGGYYEQYF; cdr3_nt: TGTGCCTGGAGAGGAGCGGGAGGGTACTACGAGCAGTACTTC
j_call: TRBJ2-7; v_call: TRBV27; d_call: .; cdr3_aa: CASSLIGTPDEQYF; cdr3_nt: TGTGCCAGCAGCCTCATCGGGACACCGGACGAGCAGTACTTC
j_call: TRBJ2-7; v_call: TRBV9; d_call: TRBD2; cdr3_aa: CASSASGLAVSEQYF; cdr3_nt: TGTGCCAGCAGCGCCTCGGGACTAGCGGTCTCGGAGCAGTACTTC
j_call: TRBJ2-2; v_call: TRBV27; d_call: TRBD2; cdr3_aa: CASSLPAAGTSGMENTGELFF; cdr3_nt: TGTGCCAGCAGTTTGCCGGCGGCCGGGACTAGCGGGATGGAGAACACCGGGGAGCTGTTTTTT
j_call: TRBJ2-7; v_call: TRBV11-3; d_call: .; cdr3_aa: CASSSGTFYEQYF; cdr3_nt: TGTGCCAGCAGCTCCGGGACATTCTACGAGCAGTACTTC
j_call: TRBJ2-5; v_call: TRBV7-9; d_call: .; cdr3_aa: CASSLFGTRETQYF; cdr3_nt: TGTGCCAGCAGCTTATTCGGGACAAGAGAGACCCAGTACTTC
j_call: TRBJ1-3; v_call: TRBV11-2; d_call: TRBD1; cdr3_aa: CASSPLQGAAGNTIYF; cdr3_nt: TGTGCCAGCAGCCCCTTACAGGGGGCGGCAGGAAACACCATATATTTT
j_call: TRBJ1-4; v_call: TRBV5-8; d_call: .; cdr3_aa: CASSLGLVEKLFF; cdr3_nt: TGTGCCAGCAGCTTGGGTCTCGTTGAAAAACTGTTTTTT
j_call: TRBJ2-3; v_call: TRBV5-4; d_call: .; cdr3_aa: CASNGVTDTQYF; cdr3_nt: TGTGCCAGCAACGGGGTGACAGATACGCAGTATTTT
j_call: TRBJ1-1; v_call: TRBV6-6; d_call: TRBD1; cdr3_aa: CASSYSDRGTEAFF; cdr3_nt: TGTGCCAGCAGTTACTCGGACAGGGGAACTGAAGCTTTCTTT